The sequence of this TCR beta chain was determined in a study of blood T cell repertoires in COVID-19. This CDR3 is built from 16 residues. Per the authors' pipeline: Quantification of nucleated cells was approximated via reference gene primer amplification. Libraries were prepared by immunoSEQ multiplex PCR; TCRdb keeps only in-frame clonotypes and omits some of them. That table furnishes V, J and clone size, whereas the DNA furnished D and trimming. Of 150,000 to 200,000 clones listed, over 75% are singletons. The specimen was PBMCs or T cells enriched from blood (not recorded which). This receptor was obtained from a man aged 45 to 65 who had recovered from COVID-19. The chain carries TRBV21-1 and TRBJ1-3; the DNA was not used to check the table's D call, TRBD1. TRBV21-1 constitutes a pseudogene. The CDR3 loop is CASSSGGPGSGNTIYF. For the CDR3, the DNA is TGTGCCAGCAGCTCAGGGGGCCCGGGCTCTGGAAACACCATATATTTT.